The 12 T cell receptor beta chains below all came from one sample that was sequenced in a study of T-cell memory formation after mild COVID-19 (dated by TCRdb to the early 2020s). Libraries came from 5' RACE. Sequencing instrument: Illumina NovaSeq 6000. The public reads were reanalyzed by TCRdb: fastp trimming at Q25, MiXCR alignment, in-frame beta chains only. Entries are consolidated by CDR3 protein sequence, retaining the most common genes and DNA. A total of over 300,000 distinct CDR3 sequences appear in this sample, under 25% of them only once. Under 25% of the sample rests with the top ten. What was sequenced was PBMCs or a T cell subset sorted from them (not recorded which). All receptors derive from a man younger than 35 who had mild COVID-19 (a few samples of this study predate the infection). The sample titles of this study are shuffled in the database, so cell type and time point are left out; the donor was told from shared clones.

The sample holds a few counts of this clonotype. The rearrangement links TRBV2 to TRBJ1-6, with D maybe TRBD1 (5 bases). This CDR3 has 15 amino acids. Trimming shortened V by 8 bases and J by 8 bases, and 19 bases separated the two germline ends. The germline CDR1 and CDR2 sequences are SNHLY and FYNNEI. This CDR3 is CASRRTDPGDSPLHF. CDR3 in DNA: TGTGCCAGCCGGAGGACGGATCCGGGGGATTCACCCCTCCACTTT.

This clonotype was found once. This sequence joins TRBV5-4 and TRBJ2-2; possibly TRBD2 for D (6 bases). CDR1 is SGHNT, CDR2 YYREEE, per germline (reference sequence). The V and J ends lost 3 bases and 1 base respectively, with 13 bases between them. The CDR3 totals 16 residues. CDR3 nucleotides: TGTGCCAGCAGCTCAGGAGGGGCCGAGAACACCGGGGAGCTGTTTTTT. Translation gives CASSSGGAENTGELFF.

V usage is TRBV7-2 and J usage is TRBJ1-2, with D maybe TRBD1 (5 bases). Trimming pared 6 bases from V and 0 bases from J, leaving 14 bases between. Germline V gene data show CDR1 as SGHTA and CDR2 as FQGNSA. CDR3 length: 15 residues. The CDR3 loop reads CASRFANRPNYGYTF. Written as DNA, the CDR3 is TGTGCCAGCAGATTCGCAAACAGGCCTAACTATGGCTACACCTTC.

This clonotype occurred a few times. This chain joins TRBV5-5 and TRBJ1-5; TRBD1 agrees at 12 bases. V lost 1 base, J lost 0 bases, and 8 bases stayed unmatched. CDR3 size: 19 residues. Germline CDR1 SGHKS, CDR2 YYEKEE (reference sequence). The CDR3 reads CASSLTGQGAFYSNQPQHF. CDR3 DNA: TGTGCCAGCAGCTTGACGGGACAGGGGGCCTTTTATAGCAATCAGCCCCAGCATTTT.

This clonotype was observed many times. The chain uses TRBV5-5 and TRBJ2-7; D may be TRBD2 (6 bases). Germline V lookup: CDR1 SGHKS, CDR2 YYEKEE (reference sequence). Trimming took off 1 base at V and 5 bases at J, with 10 bases between the two ends. The length of the CDR3 is 13 residues. In nucleotides, the CDR3 is TGTGCCAGCAGCTTGATCGGGGGAAACGAGCAGTACTTC. Its translation: CASSLIGGNEQYF.

This clonotype was picked up a small number of times. The chain uses TRBV7-2 and TRBJ2-1; 8 bases align to TRBD2. The CDR3 runs to 16 residues. Trimming removed 5 bases from V and 8 bases from J; junction bases left unmatched: 14. Germline lookup yields CDR1 SGHTA and CDR2 FQGNSA. The CDR3 reads CASSRRRGAGSHEQFF. The CDR3 nucleotides are TGTGCCAGCAGCAGAAGGCGGGGGGCTGGATCCCATGAGCAGTTCTTC.

The rearrangement links TRBV6-5 to TRBJ1-1; D remains unclear. Looked up from germline, CDR1 is MNHEY and CDR2 is SVGAGI. This CDR3 is 15 amino acids long. The germline V and J ends were trimmed by 8 bases and 3 bases, with 19 bases remaining between them. The CDR3 DNA is TGTGCCAGCCGAGATCATCGACCGAGGGACACTGAAGCTTTCTTT. Translated, it gives CASRDHRPRDTEAFF.

The chain has TRBV7-9 and TRBJ1-5; 7 bases align to TRBD1. With 5 bases clipped from V and 5 bases from J, the junction kept 18 bases outside the gene matches. This CDR3 comprises 18 residues. Germline CDR1 SEHNR, CDR2 FQNEAQ (reference sequence). CDR3 sequence (DNA): TGTGCCAGCAGCCGAGGGGTGCTAAGGGGGCGGAATGATCAGCCCCAGCATTTT. This gives the protein CASSRGVLRGRNDQPQHF.

The rearrangement uses TRBV5-1 and TRBJ2-5; 7 bases agree with TRBD1. Trimming took 4 bases from V and 4 from J; bases not matched to a gene: 7. Germline V gives CDR1 SGHRS, CDR2 YFSETQ. The length of the CDR3 is 14 residues. In DNA form, the CDR3 reads TGCGCCAGCAGCATCGACAGGGCTCGAGAGACCCAGTACTTC. Protein sequence: CASSIDRARETQYF.

CDR3 in DNA: TGTGCCAGCAGCTCCCTAGCTCGGAGGGAAAAACTGTTTTTT. The encoded protein is CASSSLARREKLFF. This chain connects TRBV7-6 to TRBJ1-4; no clear D. Trimming shortened V by 4 bases and J by 8 bases, and 14 bases separated the two germline ends. This CDR3 contains 14 residues. Germline V gene sequence: CDR1 SGHVS, CDR2 FNYEAQ.

This clonotype showed up just a few times. V usage is TRBV7-3 and J usage is TRBJ2-5; D may be TRBD2 (6 bases). Germline loops: CDR1 SGHTA, CDR2 FQGTGA. CDR3 length equals 15 residues. With 5 bases removed from V and 5 bases from J, the gap between germline ends came to 18 bases. CDR3 residues: CASSLRTIWRETQYF. The CDR3 region has the DNA TGTGCCAGCAGCCTGAGGACTATCTGGAGGGAGACCCAGTACTTC.

The V and J genes are TRBV20-1 and TRBJ2-2; the match to TRBD1 covers 9 bases. The junction had 7 bases not matched to a gene; V was cut back by 0 bases and J by 8 bases. CDR1 and CDR2 from the germline V gene are DFQATT and SNEGSKA (reference sequence). This CDR3 region has 15 residues. The CDR3 region has the DNA TGCAGTGCTAGAGATCAATCGGGACAGGGTGGGGAGCTGTTTTTT. Protein product: CSARDQSGQGGELFF.